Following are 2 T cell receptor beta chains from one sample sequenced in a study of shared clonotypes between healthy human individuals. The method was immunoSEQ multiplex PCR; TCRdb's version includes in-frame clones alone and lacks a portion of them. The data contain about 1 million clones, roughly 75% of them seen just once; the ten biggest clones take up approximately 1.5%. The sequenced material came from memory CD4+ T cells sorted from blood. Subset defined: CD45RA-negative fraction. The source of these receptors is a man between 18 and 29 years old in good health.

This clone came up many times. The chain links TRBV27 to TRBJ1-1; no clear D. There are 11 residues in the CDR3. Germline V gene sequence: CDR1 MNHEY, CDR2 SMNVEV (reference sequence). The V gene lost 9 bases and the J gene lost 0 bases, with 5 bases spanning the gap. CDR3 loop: CARSMNTEAFF. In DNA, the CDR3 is TGTGCCAGATCAATGAACACTGAAGCTTTCTTT.

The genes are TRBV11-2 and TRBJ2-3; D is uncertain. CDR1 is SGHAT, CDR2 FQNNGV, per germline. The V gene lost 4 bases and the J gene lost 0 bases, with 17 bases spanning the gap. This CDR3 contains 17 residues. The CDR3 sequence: CASSSQGRKTSTDTQYF. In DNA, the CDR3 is TGTGCCAGCAGCTCCCAAGGACGGAAGACTAGCACAGATACGCAGTATTTT.